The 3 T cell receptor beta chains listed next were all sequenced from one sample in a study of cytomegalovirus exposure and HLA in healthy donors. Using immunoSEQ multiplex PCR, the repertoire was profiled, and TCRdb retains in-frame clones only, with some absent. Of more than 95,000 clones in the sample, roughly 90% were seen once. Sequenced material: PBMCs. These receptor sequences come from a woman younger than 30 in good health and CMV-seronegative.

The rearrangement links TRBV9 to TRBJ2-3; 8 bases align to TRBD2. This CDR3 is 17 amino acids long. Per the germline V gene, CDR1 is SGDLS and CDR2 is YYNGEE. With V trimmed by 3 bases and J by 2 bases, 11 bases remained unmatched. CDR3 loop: CASSGGTIGGATDTQYF. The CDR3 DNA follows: TGTGCCAGCAGCGGAGGGACTATCGGGGGGGCCACAGATACGCAGTATTTT.

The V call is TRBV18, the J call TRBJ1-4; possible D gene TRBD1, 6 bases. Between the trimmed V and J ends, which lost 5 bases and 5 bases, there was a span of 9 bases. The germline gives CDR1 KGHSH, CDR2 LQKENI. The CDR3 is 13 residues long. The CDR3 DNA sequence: TGTGCCAGCTCAGCGGGGGCGAATGAAAAACTGTTTTTT. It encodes CASSAGANEKLFF. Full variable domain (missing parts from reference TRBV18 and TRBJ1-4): NAGVMQNPRHLVRRRGQEARLRCSPMKGHSHVYWYRQLPEEGLKFMVYLQKENIIDESGMPKERFSAEFPKEGPSILRIQQVVRGDSAAYFCASSAGANEKLFFGSGTQLSVL.

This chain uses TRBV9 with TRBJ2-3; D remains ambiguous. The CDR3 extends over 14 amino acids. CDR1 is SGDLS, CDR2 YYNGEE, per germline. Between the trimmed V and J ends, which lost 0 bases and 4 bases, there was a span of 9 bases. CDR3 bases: TGTGCCAGCAGCGTAGGTCAGGTCGCAGATACGCAGTATTTT. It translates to CASSVGQVADTQYF.